This T cell receptor beta chain was retrieved from a study of neurological immune-mediated disorders. This CDR3 comprises 17 residues. CDR1 and CDR2 (germline): SGDLS, YYNGEE. With 0 bases clipped from V and 6 bases from J, the junction kept 12 bases outside the gene matches. This clonotype was counted between two and nine times. By 5'RACE with 10-nucleotide random UMIs, the cDNA was made. Over 190 million TCR-beta sequences from 15-18 subjects came out of each sequencing run. TCRdb redid the calling of the 5' RACE reads with MiXCR, one entry per CDR3 protein. Of over 50,000 distinct CDR3 sequences listed, around 5% are singletons.

The chain employs TRBV9 and TRBJ2-1, with 7 bases identical to TRBD2. The sequencing input was PBMCs. This TCR was recovered from a human donor with multiple sclerosis. The donor label of this sample is uncertain. This chain's CDR3 is CASSVDLGLVNGNEQFF. As DNA, the CDR3 is TGTGCCAGCAGCGTAGATCTAGGACTAGTTAACGGCAATGAGCAGTTCTTC.